Below, 30 T cell receptor beta chains from the same sample are listed, as sequenced in a study of T cell repertoires in cytomegalovirus infection. TCRdb used MiXCR to reprocess the reads, holding one entry per CDR3 protein. The sample consists of roughly 500,000 distinct CDR3 sequences, roughly a third of them appearing once. No antigens are known for them. The specimen was cultured PBMCs, collected from culture after CMV antigen stimulation. Source of these receptors: a human donor in good health (CMV status not recorded). Some clones in this sample may be carry-over from other donors' samples.

The chain uses TRBV28 and TRBJ1-2; no reliable D call. This CDR3 contains 17 residues. The germline V gene encodes CDR1 MDHEN and CDR2 SYDVKM. V was shortened by 7 bases and J by 0 bases, with 21 bases between the two germline ends. The CDR3 is CASIANFGQLANYGYTF. The CDR3 DNA is TGTGCCAGCATCGCGAACTTTGGCCAGTTAGCTAACTATGGCTACACCTTC.

The table lists this clonotype with many counts. The J gene is TRBJ2-7, the V gene TRBV7-9; TRBD1 might be the D (5 bases). This CDR3 is 13 amino acids long. Per germline, CDR1 SEHNR and CDR2 FQNEAQ (reference sequence). V was cut by 3 bases and J by 7 bases, with 13 bases left in between. The CDR3 sequence is CASSLIFTGEQYV. The CDR3 nucleotides read TGTGCCAGCAGCTTGATTTTTACAGGAGAGCAGTACGTC.

The chain carries TRBV7-2 and TRBJ2-2, with D unresolved. The CDR3 spans 15 residues. Between the trimmed V and J ends, which lost 3 bases and 1 base, there was a span of 9 bases. Germline CDR1 and CDR2: SGHTA and FQGNSA. The CDR3 sequence: CASSFRALNTGELFF. CDR3 nucleotide sequence: TGTGCCAGCAGCTTTAGGGCCCTGAACACCGGGGAGCTGTTTTTT. The variable domain in full, completed from reference TRBV7-2 and TRBJ2-2, reads GAGVSQSPSNKVTEKGKDVELRCDPISGHTALYWYRQSLGQGLEFLIYFQGNSAPDKSGLPSDRFSAERTGGSVSTLTIQRTQQEDSAVYLCASSFRALNTGELFFGEGSRLTVL.

This clonotype has more than one count but fewer than ten. The V gene is TRBV27, the J gene TRBJ1-1; 8 nucleotides line up with TRBD1. CDR1 is MNHEY, CDR2 SMNVEV, per germline (reference sequence). Trimming at V came to 3 bases and at J to 3 bases, leaving 6 bases not matched to a gene. The CDR3 contains 15 residues. CDR3 DNA: TGTGCCAGCAGTTTTTGGGGACAGGCCGACACTGAAGCTTTCTTT. Protein sequence: CASSFWGQADTEAFF.

This chain connects TRBV4-1 to TRBJ2-1; TRBD2 agrees at 9 bases. This CDR3 region has 15 residues. Germline V lookup: CDR1 MGHRA, CDR2 YSYEKL. Germline trimming cut 1 base from V and 7 bases from J; bases unmatched to any gene: 5. Here the CDR3 DNA reads TGCGCCAGCAGCCAAGTAGCGGGAGTGAAAAATGAGCAGTTCTTC. Its translation is CASSQVAGVKNEQFF.

This clonotype was found a few times. The chain uses TRBV7-6 and TRBJ2-1; D gene uncertain. Trimming shortened V by 1 base and J by 0 bases, and 13 bases separated the two germline ends. The germline gives CDR1 SGHVS, CDR2 FNYEAQ. The CDR3 is made up of 17 amino acids. The CDR3 bases are TGTGCCAGCAGCTTAGGACCCGGGCCGAGCTCCTACAATGAGCAGTTCTTC. As protein: CASSLGPGPSSYNEQFF.

This chain connects TRBV7-2 to TRBJ2-7; 8 nucleotides align to TRBD1. The CDR3 has 15 residues. V gave up 1 base and J gave up 3 bases; unmatched junction bases: 5. The germline V gene has CDR1 SGHTA and CDR2 FQGNSA. The DNA of the CDR3 is TGTGCCAGCAGCTTAGGGGGACAGGCCGTCTACGAGCAGTACTTC. Translated, it gives CASSLGGQAVYEQYF. The variable domain in full, completed from reference TRBV7-2 and TRBJ2-7, reads GAGVSQSPSNKVTEKGKDVELRCDPISGHTALYWYRQSLGQGLEFLIYFQGNSAPDKSGLPSDRFSAERTGGSVSTLTIQRTQQEDSAVYLCASSLGGQAVYEQYFGPGTRLTVT.

This chain joins TRBV5-1 and TRBJ2-1, with 13 nucleotides matching TRBD2. The length of the CDR3 is 15 residues. V lost 4 bases, J lost 7 bases, and 5 bases stayed unmatched. CDR1 and CDR2 from the germline V gene are SGHRS and YFSETQ. CDR3 amino acids: CASSGGLAGVNEQFF. The DNA of the CDR3 is TGCGCCAGCAGCGGCGGACTAGCGGGAGTGAATGAGCAGTTCTTC.

V usage is TRBV5-1 and J usage is TRBJ1-1; TRBD1 agrees at 8 bases. This CDR3 spans 14 amino acids. The germline gives CDR1 SGHRS, CDR2 YFSETQ. The trim removed 4 bases at V and 3 bases at J, leaving 5 bases unmatched. For the CDR3, the DNA is TGCGCCAGCAGCGCAGGGGGCGCAGACACTGAAGCTTTCTTT. Translation: CASSAGGADTEAFF.

The chain combines TRBV7-8 with TRBJ1-3, with TRBD1 as a possible D gene (6 bases). This CDR3 has 15 residues. Trimming removed 7 bases from V and 0 bases from J, with 13 bases in between. Germline V gene sequence: CDR1 SGHVS, CDR2 FQNEAQ. CDR3 region: CASTASGDSGNTIYF. DNA for the CDR3: TGTGCCAGCACCGCCTCAGGGGACTCTGGAAACACCATATATTTT. Full variable domain (missing parts from reference TRBV7-8 and TRBJ1-3): GAGVSQSPRYKVAKRGQDVALRCDPISGHVSLFWYQQALGQGPEFLTYFQNEAQLDKSGLPSDRFFAERPEGSVSTLKIQRTQQEDSAVYLCASTASGDSGNTIYFGEGSWLTVV.

This clonotype was counted a single time. The chain couples TRBV20-1 to TRBJ2-5, with TRBD1 matching over 9 bases. Germline CDR1 reads DFQATT; CDR2 reads SNEGSKA (reference sequence). The CDR3 runs 16 residues. V trimming: 6 bases; J trimming: 0 bases; junction bases outside the gene matches: 11. For the CDR3, the DNA is TGCAGTGCCACCGGGGGGACAGGGCCACACCAAGAGACCCAGTACTTC. This translates into CSATGGTGPHQETQYF.

V gene TRBV7-2 combines with J gene TRBJ2-6; 7 bases agree with TRBD2. The trim removed 5 bases at V and 4 bases at J, leaving 5 bases unmatched. The CDR3 has 15 amino acids. Germline lookup yields CDR1 SGHTA and CDR2 FQGNSA. The CDR3 region is CASSITSVGANVLTF. CDR3 DNA sequence: TGTGCCAGCAGCATTACTAGCGTCGGGGCCAACGTCCTGACTTTC.

This clonotype turned up a few times. This chain links TRBV20-1 with TRBJ1-5; 7 bases align to TRBD1. The CDR3 spans 15 residues. Germline CDR1 reads DFQATT; CDR2 reads SNEGSKA (reference sequence). Trimming removed 5 bases from V and 2 bases from J; junction bases left unmatched: 9. CDR3 DNA sequence: TGCAGTGCTCATATCCCCACAGGGGGCAATCAGCCCCAGCATTTT. It yields the protein CSAHIPTGGNQPQHF.

This clonotype was counted many times. The chain has TRBV7-2 and TRBJ2-5; D not resolved. Germline values: CDR1 SGHTA, CDR2 FQGNSA. The length of the CDR3 is 15 residues. Trimming took 0 bases from V and 5 from J, leaving 13 bases between them. The chain's CDR3 is CASSLAGVGSETQYF. CDR3 nucleotides: TGTGCCAGCAGCTTAGCAGGTGTGGGCTCGGAGACCCAGTACTTC.

In this sample, this clonotype turned up a few times. The rearrangement joins TRBV19 to TRBJ2-2; TRBD1 matches 11 bases. The CDR3 has 19 residues. Germline assignment: CDR1 LNHDA and CDR2 SQIVND (reference sequence). V dropped 7 bases and J dropped 1; count of bases not matched to a gene: 14. The CDR3 reads CASINPGQGAHLNTGELFF. DNA for the CDR3: TGTGCCAGTATCAACCCTGGACAGGGGGCCCATCTGAACACCGGGGAGCTGTTTTTT.

The rearrangement joins TRBV20-1 to TRBJ1-2; D call uncertain. CDR1 is DFQATT and CDR2 is SNEGSKA in the germline V gene (reference sequence). V dropped 3 bases and J dropped 1 base, with 9 bases sitting between them. The CDR3 consists of 13 residues. In nucleotides, the CDR3 is TGCAGTGCTAGGGCGCGTAGTAACTATGGCTACACCTTC. This translates into CSARARSNYGYTF.

The chain has TRBV11-2 and TRBJ2-1, with 8 nucleotides matching TRBD1. The CDR3 loop spans 14 amino acids. J was trimmed by 8 bases and V by 1 base; bases with no gene match: 4. Germline CDR1 SGHAT, CDR2 FQNNGV. In nucleotides, the CDR3 is TGTGCCAGCAGCTTAGTGCAGGGGGCGTATGAGCAGTTCTTC. Encoded protein: CASSLVQGAYEQFF.

The gene calls are TRBV6-6 and TRBJ2-1; the match to TRBD2 covers 12 bases. The CDR3 has 15 residues. CDR1 is MNHNY, CDR2 SVGAGI, per germline (reference sequence). Trimming took 7 bases from V and 6 from J; bases not matched to a gene: 7. This chain's CDR3 is CASIRLAGERNEQFF. In DNA, the CDR3 is TGTGCCAGCATCAGACTAGCGGGAGAACGCAATGAGCAGTTCTTC.

On this clonotype itself: One end of the junction varies from germline; a read error may be responsible. J is TRBJ2-2 and V is TRBV6-1; 10 bases map to TRBD2. The CDR3 has 16 amino acids. Germline CDR1 is MNHNS and CDR2 is SASEGT. The CDR3 DNA reads as TGTGCCAACAGTGAATCAGCGGGAGGGCCGAATGGGGAGCTGTTTTTT. Translation gives CANSESAGGPNGELFF.

The chain carries TRBV5-1 and TRBJ1-1; D may be TRBD1 (5 bases). Between the trimmed V and J ends, which lost 0 bases and 1 base, there was a span of 10 bases. This CDR3 contains 15 residues. Germline CDR1 reads SGHRS; CDR2 reads YFSETQ. The CDR3 nucleotides read TGCGCCAGCAGCTTGGGGGCAGGGTCGAACACTGAAGCTTTCTTT. This codes for CASSLGAGSNTEAFF.

The chain links TRBV6-6 to TRBJ2-7; D uncertain. Germline lookup yields CDR1 MNHNY and CDR2 SVGAGI (reference sequence). The ends were cut back, 7 bases at V and 1 base at J, with 8 bases in the middle. The CDR3 runs 12 residues. CDR3 residues: CASTLTSYEQYF. CDR3 DNA: TGTGCCAGCACCCTCACTTCCTACGAGCAGTACTTC.

The table lists this clonotype with a few counts. The gene calls are TRBV7-2 and TRBJ2-3, with TRBD2 matching 11 bases. The germline V gene has CDR1 SGHTA and CDR2 FQGNSA. V shed 2 bases, J shed 9 bases, and the junction held 4 bases outside the gene matches. CDR3 length: 14 amino acids. The CDR3, as DNA: TGTGCCAGCAGCTTAATCCTAGCGGGAGGAACGCAGTATTTT. Translation gives CASSLILAGGTQYF.

This clonotype was detected ten times or more. V is TRBV7-8 and J is TRBJ2-7; D unclear. The CDR3 extends over 14 amino acids. Looked up from germline, CDR1 is SGHVS and CDR2 is FQNEAQ. V lost 1 base and J 2 bases, leaving 9 bases between the germline ends. The CDR3 loop is CASSLEGGPYEQYF. The CDR3, as DNA: TGTGCCAGCAGCTTAGAGGGCGGCCCCTACGAGCAGTACTTC. Drawing the rest from reference TRBV7-8 and TRBJ2-7, the complete variable domain is GAGVSQSPRYKVAKRGQDVALRCDPISGHVSLFWYQQALGQGPEFLTYFQNEAQLDKSGLPSDRFFAERPEGSVSTLKIQRTQQEDSAVYLCASSLEGGPYEQYFGPGTRLTVT.

J is TRBJ2-1 and V is TRBV6-6; TRBD1 might be the D (5 bases). The CDR3 runs 15 residues. Germline CDR1 MNHNY, CDR2 SVGAGI (reference sequence). The V end was cut by 0 bases, the J end by 8 bases, with 14 bases between. CDR3 in amino acids: CASSYSAGLYHEQFF. The CDR3 region has the DNA TGTGCCAGCAGTTACTCGGCAGGGTTATACCATGAGCAGTTCTTC.

CDR3 residues: CASTKMTDNYGYTF. The CDR3 bases are TGTGCCAGCACCAAGATGACAGACAACTATGGCTACACCTTC. This chain links TRBV28 with TRBJ1-2, with D perhaps matching TRBD1 (5 bases). V was trimmed by 7 bases and J by 2 bases, leaving 14 bases between them. Germline assignment: CDR1 MDHEN and CDR2 SYDVKM. The CDR3 runs 14 residues.

As for this clonotype: One end of the junction varies from germline; a read error may be responsible. The V gene is TRBV7-6, the J gene TRBJ2-3; D perhaps matches TRBD2 (5 bases). CDR1 and CDR2 (germline): SGHVS, FNYEAQ. There are 12 residues in the CDR3. The CDR3 DNA follows: TGTGCTAGCAGCCAGGACGGGAATACGCAGTATTTT. Protein sequence: CASSQDGNTQYF.

A few counts support this clonotype. This chain joins TRBV4-1 and TRBJ2-1; 9 nucleotides agree with TRBD2. The ends lost 0 bases at V and 9 bases at J; junction bases unmatched: 9. CDR1 and CDR2 from the germline V gene are MGHRA and YSYEKL. This CDR3 spans 16 amino acids. The CDR3 sequence: CASSQEASIAGVEQFF. The CDR3 nucleotides read TGCGCCAGCAGCCAAGAGGCATCGATAGCGGGAGTTGAGCAGTTCTTC.

This clonotype has just a few counts. V is TRBV5-4 and J is TRBJ2-1; no reliable D call. The germline gives CDR1 SGHNT, CDR2 YYREEE (reference sequence). The CDR3 consists of 17 residues. The V gene lost 4 bases and the J gene lost 4 bases, with 21 bases spanning the gap. The CDR3 DNA reads as TGTGCCAGCAGCCGCTCCCCTTCGGGCAACTCTTACAATGAGCAGTTCTTC. Translation gives CASSRSPSGNSYNEQFF.

This clonotype was seen a single time. The V call is TRBV6-5, the J call TRBJ2-7; 10 positions agree with TRBD2. Germline trimming cut 6 bases from V and 0 bases from J; bases unmatched to any gene: 2. There are 14 residues in the CDR3. Germline loops: CDR1 MNHEY, CDR2 SVGAGI. The CDR3 region is CASRTSGFSYEQYV. The CDR3 DNA sequence: TGTGCCAGCAGGACTAGCGGGTTCTCCTACGAGCAGTACGTC.

The chain joins TRBV20-1 to TRBJ2-2; D remains unclear. V lost 0 bases and J lost 1, with 12 bases in between. CDR3 length equals 16 residues. Germline V gives CDR1 DFQATT, CDR2 SNEGSKA (reference sequence). CDR3 nucleotide sequence: TGCAGTGCTAGAGATCGATCCTGGGGGAACACCGGGGAGCTGTTTTTT. Its translation: CSARDRSWGNTGELFF.